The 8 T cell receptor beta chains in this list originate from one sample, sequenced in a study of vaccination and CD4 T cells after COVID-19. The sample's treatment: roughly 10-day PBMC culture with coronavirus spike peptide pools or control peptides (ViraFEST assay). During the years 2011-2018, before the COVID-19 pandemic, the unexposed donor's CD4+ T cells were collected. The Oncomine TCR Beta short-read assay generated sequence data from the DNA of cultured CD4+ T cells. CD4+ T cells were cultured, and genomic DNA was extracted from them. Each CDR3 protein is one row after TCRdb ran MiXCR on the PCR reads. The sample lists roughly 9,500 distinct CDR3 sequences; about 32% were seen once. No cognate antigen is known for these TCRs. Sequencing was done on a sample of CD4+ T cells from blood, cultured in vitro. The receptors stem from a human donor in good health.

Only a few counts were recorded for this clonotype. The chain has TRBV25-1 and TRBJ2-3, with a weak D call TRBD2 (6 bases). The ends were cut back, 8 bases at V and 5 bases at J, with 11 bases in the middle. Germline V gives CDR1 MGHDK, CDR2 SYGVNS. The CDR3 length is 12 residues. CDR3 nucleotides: TGTGCCAGCCACCACGGGGGAGATACGCAGTATTTT. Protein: CASHHGGDTQYF.

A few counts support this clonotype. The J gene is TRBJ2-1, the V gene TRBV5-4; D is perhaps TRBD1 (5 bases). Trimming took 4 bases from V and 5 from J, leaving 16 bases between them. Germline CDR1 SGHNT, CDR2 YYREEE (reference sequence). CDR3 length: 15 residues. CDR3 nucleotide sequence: TGTGCCAGCAGCCCTCAAGGACACTCAAACAATGAGCAGTTCTTC. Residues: CASSPQGHSNNEQFF. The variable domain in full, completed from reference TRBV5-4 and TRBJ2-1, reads ETGVTQSPTHLIKTRGQQVTLRCSSQSGHNTVSWYQQALGQGPQFIFQYYREEENGRGNFPPRFSGLQFPNYSSELNVNALELDDSALYLCASSPQGHSNNEQFFGPGTRLTVL.

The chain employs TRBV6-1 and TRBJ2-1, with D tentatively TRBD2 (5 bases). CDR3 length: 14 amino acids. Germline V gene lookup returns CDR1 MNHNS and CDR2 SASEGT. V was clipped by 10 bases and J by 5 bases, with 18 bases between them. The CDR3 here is CATQKVERNNEQFF. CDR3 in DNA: TGTGCCACCCAAAAGGTGGAGCGGAACAATGAGCAGTTCTTC.

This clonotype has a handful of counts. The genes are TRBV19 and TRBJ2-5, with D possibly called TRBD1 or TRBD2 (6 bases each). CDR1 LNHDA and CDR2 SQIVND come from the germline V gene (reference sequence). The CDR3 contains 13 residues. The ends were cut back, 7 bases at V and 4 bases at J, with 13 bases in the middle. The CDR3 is CASTGGAGETQYF. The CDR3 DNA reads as TGTGCCAGTACCGGGGGCGCCGGAGAGACCCAGTACTTC.

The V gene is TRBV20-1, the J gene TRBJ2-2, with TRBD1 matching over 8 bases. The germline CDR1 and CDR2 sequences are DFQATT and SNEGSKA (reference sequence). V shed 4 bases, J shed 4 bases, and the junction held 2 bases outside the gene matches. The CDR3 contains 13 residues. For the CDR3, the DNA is TGCAGTGCTAACAGGGGGAGCACCGGGGAGCTGTTTTTT. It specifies CSANRGSTGELFF.

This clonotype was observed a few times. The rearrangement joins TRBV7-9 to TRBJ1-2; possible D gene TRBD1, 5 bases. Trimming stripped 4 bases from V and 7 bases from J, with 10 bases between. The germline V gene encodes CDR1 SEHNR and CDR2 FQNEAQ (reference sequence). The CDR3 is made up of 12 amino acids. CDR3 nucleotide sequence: TGTGCCAGCAGCTCGCGACAGTCTGGCTACACCTTC. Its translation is CASSSRQSGYTF. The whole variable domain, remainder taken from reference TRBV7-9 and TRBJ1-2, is DTGVSQNPRHKITKRGQNVTFRCDPISEHNRLYWYRQTLGQGPEFLTYFQNEAQLEKSRLLSDRFSAERPKGSFSTLEIQRTEQGDSAMYLCASSSRQSGYTFGSGTRLTVV.

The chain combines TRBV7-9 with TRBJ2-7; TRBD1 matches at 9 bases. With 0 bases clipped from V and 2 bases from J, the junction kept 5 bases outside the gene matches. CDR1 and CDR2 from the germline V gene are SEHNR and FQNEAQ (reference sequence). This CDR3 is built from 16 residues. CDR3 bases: TGTGCCAGCAGCTTAGCGGGACAGGGTAAGACCTACGAGCAGTACTTC. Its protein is CASSLAGQGKTYEQYF.

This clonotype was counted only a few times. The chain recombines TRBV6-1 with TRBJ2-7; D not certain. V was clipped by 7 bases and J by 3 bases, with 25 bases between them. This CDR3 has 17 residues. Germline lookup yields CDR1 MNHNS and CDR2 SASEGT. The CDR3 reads CASTVVLAQTRYYEQYF. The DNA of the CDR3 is TGTGCCAGCACCGTCGTGTTAGCTCAGACCCGTTACTACGAGCAGTACTTC.